Following are 14 T cell receptor beta chains from one sample sequenced in a study of blood T cells in healthy people across ages. PCR was performed a second time for roughly 7 to 11 cycles using a sample-barcoded 5' primer and a J-beta primer mix. TCRdb re-called the 5' RACE reads with MiXCR, one entry per CDR3 protein. This table holds over 1,300,000 distinct CDR3 sequences, around 59% found once. What was sequenced was blood. Source of these receptors: a man between 18 and 29 years old in good health.

This clonotype appeared once. The J gene is TRBJ2-3, the V gene TRBV7-2; 7 bases agree with TRBD2. This CDR3 is built from 17 residues. J lost 3 bases, V lost 2 bases, and 11 bases had no gene match. Germline values: CDR1 SGHTA, CDR2 FQGNSA. The CDR3 loop is CASSLLVRGRATDTQYF. The CDR3, as DNA: TGTGCCAGCAGCTTATTGGTCCGGGGGAGGGCTACAGATACGCAGTATTTT.

This clonotype was counted only a few times. This chain connects TRBV7-2 to TRBJ2-5; no clear D. Germline V gives CDR1 SGHTA, CDR2 FQGNSA. This CDR3 has 14 amino acids. V dropped 1 base and J dropped 5 bases, with 11 bases sitting between them. Here the CDR3 DNA reads TGTGCCAGCAGCTTAGATGTGTCCTGGGAGACCCAGTACTTC. This translates into CASSLDVSWETQYF.

CDR3 DNA: TGTGCCAGCAGCCGCCCTAGTAGGGTTGGGACCCAGTACTTC. Translation gives CASSRPSRVGTQYF. The chain carries TRBV12-3 or TRBV12-4 and TRBJ2-5; D is unresolved. This CDR3 spans 14 amino acids. Trimming cost V 6 bases and J 7 bases, with 18 bases left between them.

The chain uses TRBV20-1 and TRBJ1-2; D remains ambiguous. The CDR3 runs to 14 residues. The germline gives CDR1 DFQATT, CDR2 SNEGSKA (reference sequence). V gave up 0 bases and J gave up 3 bases, with 11 bases separating them. DNA for the CDR3: TGCAGTGCTAGAGATCTGGAGGAGGACTATGGCTACACCTTC. This gives the protein CSARDLEEDYGYTF.

The chain carries TRBV5-6 and TRBJ1-2, with 12 bases that match TRBD1. Germline V gene data show CDR1 as SGHDT and CDR2 as YYEEEE. The CDR3 runs to 17 residues. Trimming cost V 0 bases and J 7 bases; bases outside gene matches: 10. The CDR3 nucleotides read TGTGCCAGCAGCTTGGCGAATAGGGGACAGGGGGCCTCTGGCTACACCTTC. It codes for CASSLANRGQGASGYTF.

The chain is built from TRBV28 and TRBJ2-2; 7 nucleotides align to TRBD1. The length of the CDR3 is 15 residues. Per the germline V gene, CDR1 is MDHEN and CDR2 is SYDVKM. V shed 3 bases, J shed 6 bases, and the junction held 7 bases outside the gene matches. The DNA of the CDR3 is TGTGCCAGCAGTTTGAAACAGGGGAAGGCCGGGGAGCTGTTTTTT. Residues: CASSLKQGKAGELFF. The full variable domain, completed using reference TRBV28 and TRBJ2-2, is DVKVTQSSRYLVKRTGEKVFLECVQDMDHENMFWYRQDPGLGLRLIYFSYDVKMKEKGDIPEGYSVSREKKERFSLILESASTNQTSMYLCASSLKQGKAGELFFGEGSRLTVL.

This clonotype was seen just once. V gene TRBV29-1 combines with J gene TRBJ1-1; weak D call: TRBD1 (6 bases). The germline V gene has CDR1 SQVTM and CDR2 ANQGSEA. V lost 7 bases, J lost 7 bases, and 16 bases lay in between. CDR3 length: 12 residues. CDR3 amino acids: CSAGGGGGEAFF. In DNA form, the CDR3 reads TGCAGCGCCGGGGGAGGGGGTGGTGAAGCTTTCTTT.

This sequence joins TRBV13 and TRBJ2-1, with D possibly TRBD2 on 6 matching bases. V lost 4 bases, J lost 8 bases, and 21 bases lay in between. The CDR3 spans 16 residues. The V gene's germline CDR1 is PRHDT and CDR2 FYEKMQ (reference sequence). The CDR3 here is CASSSPPTSVNDEQFF. CDR3 nucleotide sequence: TGTGCCAGCAGCTCCCCACCGACTAGTGTGAACGATGAGCAGTTCTTC.

This sequence joins TRBV6-5 and TRBJ2-7, with D unresolved. The CDR3 runs to 15 residues. Trimming left V 0 bases short and J 4 bases short, with 13 bases between. Per germline, CDR1 MNHEY and CDR2 SVGAGI. DNA for the CDR3: TGTGCCAGCAGTTACTCGCCCTCTGGTCTATACGAGCAGTACTTC. Encoded protein: CASSYSPSGLYEQYF.

The chain couples TRBV11-2 to TRBJ2-3; no firm D call. This CDR3 is 13 amino acids long. CDR1 and CDR2 from the germline V gene are SGHAT and FQNNGV. V lost 0 bases, J lost 6 bases, and 7 bases lay in between. For the CDR3, the DNA is TGTGCCAGCAGCTTAGATCTCTCCGATACGCAGTATTTT. This encodes CASSLDLSDTQYF.

The chain couples TRBV9 to TRBJ2-4, with D maybe TRBD1 (5 bases). The J call may be faulty, since TRBJ2-7 better matches the DNA end. There are 14 residues in the CDR3. The germline CDR1 and CDR2 sequences are SGDLS and YYNGEE. The CDR3 loop reads CASSVGRDTYEQYF. In DNA, the CDR3 is TGTGCCAGCAGCGTCGGCAGGGATACCTACGAGCAGTACTTC.

The V gene is TRBV6-2 or TRBV6-3, the J gene TRBJ2-5; D is ambiguous. The V end lost 0 bases, the J end lost 10 bases, and 9 bases lay between the germline ends. The CDR3 loop spans 12 amino acids. Germline lookup yields CDR1 MNHEY and CDR2 SVGEGT. CDR3 residues: CASSYSTPYQYF. The DNA of the CDR3 is TGTGCCAGCAGTTACTCGACTCCGTACCAGTACTTC.

The V and J genes are TRBV13 and TRBJ2-5; D is possibly TRBD1 (5 bases). The DNA end is a closer match to TRBJ2-7, so the J assignment may be wrong. Germline V gene sequence: CDR1 PRHDT, CDR2 FYEKMQ (reference sequence). The CDR3 is made up of 15 amino acids. This CDR3 reads CASSRLGETPYEQYF. The DNA of the CDR3 is TGTGCCAGCAGCCGGTTAGGGGAAACCCCCTACGAGCAGTACTTC.

Comment on this clonotype: The junction shows a germline mismatch at one end, possibly a read error. The chain joins TRBV12-3 or TRBV12-4 to TRBJ1-5; TRBD1 might be the D (5 bases). This CDR3 contains 12 residues. The CDR3 loop is CASSRDSQPQHF. CDR3 coding DNA: TGCGCCAGCAGCAGGGATAGTCAGCCCCAGCATTTT.